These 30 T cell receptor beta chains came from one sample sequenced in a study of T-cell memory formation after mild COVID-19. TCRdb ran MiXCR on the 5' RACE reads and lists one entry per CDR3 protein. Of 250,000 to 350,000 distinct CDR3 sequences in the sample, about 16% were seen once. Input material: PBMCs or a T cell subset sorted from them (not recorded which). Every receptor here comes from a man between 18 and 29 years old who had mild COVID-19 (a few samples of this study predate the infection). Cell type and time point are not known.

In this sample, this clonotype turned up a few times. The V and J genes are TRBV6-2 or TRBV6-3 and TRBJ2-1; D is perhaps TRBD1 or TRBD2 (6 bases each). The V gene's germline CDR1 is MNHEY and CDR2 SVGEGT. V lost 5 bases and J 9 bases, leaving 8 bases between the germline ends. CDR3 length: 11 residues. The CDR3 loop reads CASSEGGEQFF. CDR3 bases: TGTGCCAGCAGTGAGGGGGGTGAGCAGTTCTTC.

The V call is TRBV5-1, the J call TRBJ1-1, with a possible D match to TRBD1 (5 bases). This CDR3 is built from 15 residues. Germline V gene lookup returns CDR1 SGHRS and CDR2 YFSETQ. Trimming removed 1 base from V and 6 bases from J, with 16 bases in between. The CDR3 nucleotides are TGCGCCAGCAGCTTGCTCGACAGCCTTCGGGCTGAAGCTTTCTTT. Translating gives CASSLLDSLRAEAFF.

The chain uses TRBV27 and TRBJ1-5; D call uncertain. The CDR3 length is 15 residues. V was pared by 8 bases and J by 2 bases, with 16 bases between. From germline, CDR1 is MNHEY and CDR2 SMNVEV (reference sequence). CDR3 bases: TGTGCCAGCCCTGATCGGCAGGTGGGCAATCAGCCCCAGCATTTT. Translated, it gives CASPDRQVGNQPQHF.

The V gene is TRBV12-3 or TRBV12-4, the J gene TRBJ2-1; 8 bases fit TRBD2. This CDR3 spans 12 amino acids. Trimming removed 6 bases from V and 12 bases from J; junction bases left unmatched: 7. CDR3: CASSLSGGGQFF. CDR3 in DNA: TGTGCCAGCAGCCTCAGCGGGGGCGGGCAGTTCTTC.

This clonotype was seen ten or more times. CDR3 residues: CASRYGTVQETQYF. Written as DNA, the CDR3 is TGTGCCAGCAGATACGGGACGGTACAAGAGACCCAGTACTTC. The chain joins TRBV7-2 to TRBJ2-5; D may be TRBD1 or TRBD2 (5 bases each). This CDR3 comprises 14 residues. The germline V gene has CDR1 SGHTA and CDR2 FQGNSA. With 6 bases removed from V and 2 bases from J, the gap between germline ends came to 13 bases.

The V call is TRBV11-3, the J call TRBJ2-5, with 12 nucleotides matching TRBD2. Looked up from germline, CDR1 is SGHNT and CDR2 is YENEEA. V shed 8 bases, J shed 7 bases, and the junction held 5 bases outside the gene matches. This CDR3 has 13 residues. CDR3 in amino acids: CASAQTSGGTQYF. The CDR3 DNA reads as TGTGCCAGCGCCCAGACTAGCGGGGGGACCCAGTACTTC.

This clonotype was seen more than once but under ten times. The CDR3 DNA follows: TGCAGTGCTAGAGGTACAGGAGGCTACGAGCAGTACGTC. The encoded protein is CSARGTGGYEQYV. The chain employs TRBV20-1 and TRBJ2-7; the D gene could be TRBD1 or TRBD2 (5 bases each). The CDR3 runs 13 residues. From germline, CDR1 is DFQATT and CDR2 SNEGSKA (reference sequence). With 1 base removed from V and 3 bases from J, the gap between germline ends came to 10 bases.

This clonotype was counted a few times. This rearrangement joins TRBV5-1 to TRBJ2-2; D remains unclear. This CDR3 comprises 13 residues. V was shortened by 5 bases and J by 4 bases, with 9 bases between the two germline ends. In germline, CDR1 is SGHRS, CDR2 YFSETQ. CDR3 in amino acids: CASRLSATGELFF. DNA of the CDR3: TGCGCCAGCAGACTCTCAGCCACCGGGGAGCTGTTTTTT.

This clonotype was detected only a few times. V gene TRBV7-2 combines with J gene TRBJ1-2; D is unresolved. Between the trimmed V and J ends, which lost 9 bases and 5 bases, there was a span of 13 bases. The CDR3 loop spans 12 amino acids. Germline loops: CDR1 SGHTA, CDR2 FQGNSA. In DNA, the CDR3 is TGTGCCAGTCAATCGCTGTTTTATGGCTACACCTTC. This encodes CASQSLFYGYTF.

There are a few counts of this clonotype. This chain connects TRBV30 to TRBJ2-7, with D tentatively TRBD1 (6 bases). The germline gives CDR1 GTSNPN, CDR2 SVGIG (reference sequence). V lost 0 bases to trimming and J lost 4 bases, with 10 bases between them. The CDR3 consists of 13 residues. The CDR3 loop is CAWSVGTKYEQYF. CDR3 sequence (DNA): TGTGCCTGGAGTGTCGGGACAAAATACGAGCAGTACTTC.

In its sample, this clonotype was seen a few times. CDR3 nucleotide sequence: TGCAGTGCTAGAAGGGGACAGGACATCTCCTACGAGCAGTACTTC. It translates to CSARRGQDISYEQYF. The genes are TRBV20-1 and TRBJ2-7, with 8 bases aligning to TRBD1. Unmatched junction bases numbered 6, after V lost 2 bases and J lost 0 bases. Germline V gene sequence: CDR1 DFQATT, CDR2 SNEGSKA (reference sequence). The CDR3 covers 15 residues.

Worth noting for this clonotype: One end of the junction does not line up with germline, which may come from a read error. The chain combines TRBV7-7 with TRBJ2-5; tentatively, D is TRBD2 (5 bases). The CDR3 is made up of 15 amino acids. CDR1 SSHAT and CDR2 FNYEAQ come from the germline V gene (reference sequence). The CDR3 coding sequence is TGTGCTAGCAGCCGATTGGGGAGAATGGAAGAGACCCAGTACTTC. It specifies CASSRLGRMEETQYF.

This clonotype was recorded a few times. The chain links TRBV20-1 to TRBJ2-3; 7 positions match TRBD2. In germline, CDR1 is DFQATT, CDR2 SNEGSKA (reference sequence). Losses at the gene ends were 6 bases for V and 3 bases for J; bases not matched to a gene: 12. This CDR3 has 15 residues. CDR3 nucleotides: TGCAGTGCCGGGGTCGGGGGGTTTAGAACAGATACGCAGTATTTT. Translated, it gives CSAGVGGFRTDTQYF.

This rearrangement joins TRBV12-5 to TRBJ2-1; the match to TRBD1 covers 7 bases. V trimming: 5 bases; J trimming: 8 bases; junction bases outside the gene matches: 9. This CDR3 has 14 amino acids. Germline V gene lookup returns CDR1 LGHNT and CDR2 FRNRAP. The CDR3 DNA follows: TGTGCTAGTGGTCCTGGTACAGGGGTTTATGAGCAGTTCTTC. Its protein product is CASGPGTGVYEQFF.

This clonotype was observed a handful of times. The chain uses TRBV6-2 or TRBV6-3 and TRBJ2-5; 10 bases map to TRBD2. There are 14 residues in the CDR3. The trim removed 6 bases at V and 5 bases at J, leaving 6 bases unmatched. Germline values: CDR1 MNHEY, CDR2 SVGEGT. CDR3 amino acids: CASRLTSGSETQYF. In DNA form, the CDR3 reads TGTGCCAGCAGGCTGACTAGCGGGTCGGAGACCCAGTACTTC.

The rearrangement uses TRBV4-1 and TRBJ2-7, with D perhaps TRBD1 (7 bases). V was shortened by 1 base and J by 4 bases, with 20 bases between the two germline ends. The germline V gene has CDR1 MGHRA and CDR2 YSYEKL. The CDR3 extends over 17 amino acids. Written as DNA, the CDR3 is TGCGCCAGCAGCCAAGTCGGAGGGGGCAGGGGAAAATACGAGCAGTACTTC. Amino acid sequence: CASSQVGGGRGKYEQYF.

CDR3 DNA sequence: TGTGCCAGCAGCTTACAGGGGATGGAGACCCAGTACTTC. Translation gives CASSLQGMETQYF. V usage is TRBV7-9 and J usage is TRBJ2-5; weak D call: TRBD1 (6 bases). Per the germline V gene, CDR1 is SEHNR and CDR2 is FQNEAQ (reference sequence). The ends were cut back, 2 bases at V and 5 bases at J, with 9 bases in the middle. CDR3 length equals 13 residues.

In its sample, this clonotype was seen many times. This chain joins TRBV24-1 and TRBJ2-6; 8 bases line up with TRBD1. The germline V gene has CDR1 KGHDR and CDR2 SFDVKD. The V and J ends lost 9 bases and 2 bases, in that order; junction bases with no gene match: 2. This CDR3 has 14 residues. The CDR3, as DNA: TGTGCCACCCAGGGGGCTGCTGGGGCCAACGTCCTGACTTTC. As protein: CATQGAAGANVLTF.

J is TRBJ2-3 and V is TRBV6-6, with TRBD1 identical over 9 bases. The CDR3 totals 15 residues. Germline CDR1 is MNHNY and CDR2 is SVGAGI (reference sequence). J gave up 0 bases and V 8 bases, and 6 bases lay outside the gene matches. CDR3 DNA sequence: TGTGCCAGCGACAGGGGGGCATATAGCACAGATACGCAGTATTTT. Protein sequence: CASDRGAYSTDTQYF.

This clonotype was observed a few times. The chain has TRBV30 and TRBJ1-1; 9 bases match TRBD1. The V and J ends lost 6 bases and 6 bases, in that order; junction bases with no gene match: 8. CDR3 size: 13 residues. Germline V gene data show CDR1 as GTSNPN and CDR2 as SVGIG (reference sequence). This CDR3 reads CACSPGTGSEAFF. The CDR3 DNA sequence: TGTGCCTGCTCCCCCGGGACAGGGTCTGAAGCTTTCTTT.

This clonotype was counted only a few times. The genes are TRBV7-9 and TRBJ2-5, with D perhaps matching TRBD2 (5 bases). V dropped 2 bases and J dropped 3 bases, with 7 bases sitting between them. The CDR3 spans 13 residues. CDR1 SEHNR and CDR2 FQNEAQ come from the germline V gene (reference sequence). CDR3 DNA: TGTGCCAGCAGCTTACCGCGGGAAGAGACCCAGTACTTC. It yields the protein CASSLPREETQYF.

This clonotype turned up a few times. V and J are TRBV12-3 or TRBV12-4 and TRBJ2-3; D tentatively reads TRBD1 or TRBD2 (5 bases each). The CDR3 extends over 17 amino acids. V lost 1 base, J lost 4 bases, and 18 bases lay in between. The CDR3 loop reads CASSLGAGTRSADTQYF. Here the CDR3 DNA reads TGTGCCAGCAGTTTAGGGGCAGGGACCCGCTCGGCAGATACGCAGTATTTT.

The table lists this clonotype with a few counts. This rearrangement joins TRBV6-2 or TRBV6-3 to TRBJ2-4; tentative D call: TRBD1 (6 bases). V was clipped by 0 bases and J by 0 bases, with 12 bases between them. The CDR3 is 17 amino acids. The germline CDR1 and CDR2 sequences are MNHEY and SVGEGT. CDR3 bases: TGTGCCAGCAGTTACTCACCAGGGGAAGAAGCCAAAAACATTCAGTACTTC. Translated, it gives CASSYSPGEEAKNIQYF.

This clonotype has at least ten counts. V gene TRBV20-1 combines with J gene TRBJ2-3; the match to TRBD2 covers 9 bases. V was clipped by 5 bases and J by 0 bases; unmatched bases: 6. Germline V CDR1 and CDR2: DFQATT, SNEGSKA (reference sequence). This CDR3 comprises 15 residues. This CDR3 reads CSAVSGGTSTDTQYF. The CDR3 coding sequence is TGCAGTGCTGTTAGCGGGGGCACCAGCACAGATACGCAGTATTTT.

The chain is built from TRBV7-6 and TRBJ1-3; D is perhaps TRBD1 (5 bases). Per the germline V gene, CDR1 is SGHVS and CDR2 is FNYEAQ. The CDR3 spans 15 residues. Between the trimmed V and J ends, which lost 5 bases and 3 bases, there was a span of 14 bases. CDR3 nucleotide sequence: TGTGCCAGCAGCCCCCGTCGGGACCTTGGAAACACCATATATTTT. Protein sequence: CASSPRRDLGNTIYF.

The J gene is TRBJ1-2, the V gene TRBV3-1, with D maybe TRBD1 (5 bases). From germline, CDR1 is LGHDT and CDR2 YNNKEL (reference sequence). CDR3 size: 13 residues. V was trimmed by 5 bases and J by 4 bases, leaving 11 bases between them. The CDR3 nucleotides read TGTGCCAGCAGCAGGGGTAGGCCCTATGGCTACACCTTC. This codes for CASSRGRPYGYTF.

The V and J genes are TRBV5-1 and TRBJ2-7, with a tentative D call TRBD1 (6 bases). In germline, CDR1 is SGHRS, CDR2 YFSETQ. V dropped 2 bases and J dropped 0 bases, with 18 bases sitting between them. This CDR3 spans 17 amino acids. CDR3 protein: CASSFGLTGISSYEQYF. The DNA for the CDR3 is TGCGCCAGCAGCTTTGGGTTGACAGGCATAAGCTCCTACGAGCAGTACTTC.

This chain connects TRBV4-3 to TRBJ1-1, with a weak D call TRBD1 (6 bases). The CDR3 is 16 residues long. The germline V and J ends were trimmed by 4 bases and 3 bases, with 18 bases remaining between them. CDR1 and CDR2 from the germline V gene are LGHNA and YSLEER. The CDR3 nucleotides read TGCGCCAGCAGCCCAAGATATTACAGGGCGGACACTGAAGCTTTCTTT. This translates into CASSPRYYRADTEAFF.

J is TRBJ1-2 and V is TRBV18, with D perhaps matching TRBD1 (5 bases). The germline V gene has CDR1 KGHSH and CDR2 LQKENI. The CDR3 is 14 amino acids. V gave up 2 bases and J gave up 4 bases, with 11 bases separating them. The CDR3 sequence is CASSPDLGGYGYTF. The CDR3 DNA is TGTGCCAGCTCACCAGACCTTGGGGGCTATGGCTACACCTTC.

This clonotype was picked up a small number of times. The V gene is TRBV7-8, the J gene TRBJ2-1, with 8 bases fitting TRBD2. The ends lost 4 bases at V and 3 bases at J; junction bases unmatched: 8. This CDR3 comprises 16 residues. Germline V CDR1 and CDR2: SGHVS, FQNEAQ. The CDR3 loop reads CASSSFRAGGYNEQFF. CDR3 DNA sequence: TGTGCCAGCAGCTCCTTTCGGGCGGGGGGCTACAATGAGCAGTTCTTC. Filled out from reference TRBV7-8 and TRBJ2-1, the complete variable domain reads GAGVSQSPRYKVAKRGQDVALRCDPISGHVSLFWYQQALGQGPEFLTYFQNEAQLDKSGLPSDRFFAERPEGSVSTLKIQRTQQEDSAVYLCASSSFRAGGYNEQFFGPGTRLTVL.